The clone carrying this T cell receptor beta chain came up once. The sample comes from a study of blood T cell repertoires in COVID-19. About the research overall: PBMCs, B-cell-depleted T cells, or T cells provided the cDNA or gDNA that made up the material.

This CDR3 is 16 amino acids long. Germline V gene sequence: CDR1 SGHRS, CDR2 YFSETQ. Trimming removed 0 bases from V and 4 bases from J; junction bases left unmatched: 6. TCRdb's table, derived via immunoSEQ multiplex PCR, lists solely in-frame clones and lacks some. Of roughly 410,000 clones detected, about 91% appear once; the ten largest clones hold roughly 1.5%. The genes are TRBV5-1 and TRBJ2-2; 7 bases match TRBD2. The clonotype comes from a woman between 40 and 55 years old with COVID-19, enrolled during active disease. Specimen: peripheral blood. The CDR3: CASSLGLASGTGELFF. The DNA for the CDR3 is TGCGCCAGCAGCTTGGGACTAGCCTCGGGCACCGGGGAGCTGTTTTTT.